A selection of T cell receptor beta chains follows, all from one sample in a study of blood T cells in healthy people across ages. One entry per CDR3 protein, called by TCRdb with MiXCR from the 5' RACE reads. There are around 900,000 distinct CDR3 sequences in the sample; 29% occur only once, and about 18% lies in the top ten. The sequencing input was blood. The receptors originated from a woman of 80 years or more in good health. The CDR3 runs from the conserved cysteine through the conserved F or W. D genes are given only for firm matches. Part of the rows lack a size; the others show once, few, many or a class for expanded clones.

few,TRBV19,14,TRBD1,TRBJ1-2,TGTGCCAGTAACGAGGGGGCCGCGGGCTATGGCTACACCTTC,CASNEGAAGYGYTF
many,TRBV29-1,12,-,TRBJ1-1,TGCAGCGTGGGACGGATCAACACTGAAGCTTTCTTT,CSVGRINTEAFF
-,TRBV2,14,-,TRBJ1-5,TGTGCCAGCAGTCAAAGAACTTCCAATCAGCCCCAGCATTTT,CASSQRTSNQPQHF
many,TRBV5-1,15,-,TRBJ1-1,TGCGCCAGCAGCATACAGGGAAGTACGAACACTGAAGCTTTCTTT,CASSIQGSTNTEAFF
many,TRBV20-1,13,TRBD2,TRBJ2-7,TGCAGTGCTCCGACTAGCGGGGAGTACGAGCAGTACTTC,CSAPTSGEYEQYF
-,TRBV7-7,15,TRBD2,TRBJ2-7,TGTGCTAGCAGCTTAGCCGCGCGGGAGGGCCACGAGCAGTACTTC,CASSLAAREGHEQYF
many,TRBV20-1,12,-,TRBJ1-5,TGCAGTGCTAGAGATCGGGTTGAGCCCCAGCATTTT,CSARDRVEPQHF
-,TRBV7-8,15,-,TRBJ1-1,TGTGCCAGCAGCTTAAGGGGGTTGAAGAACACTGAAGCTTTCTTT,CASSLRGLKNTEAFF
many,TRBV6-1,14,TRBD2,TRBJ2-1,TGTGCCAGCATCGGGGAGGGGCCGGCTAATGAGCAGTTCTTC,CASIGEGPANEQFF
-,TRBV12-3/TRBV12-4,15,-,TRBJ2-7,TGTGCCAGCAGTTTTATTGGCTCCGGCCCCTACGAGCAGTACTTC,CASSFIGSGPYEQYF
many,TRBV12-3/TRBV12-4,12,TRBD2,TRBJ2-7,TGTGCCAGCAGGGGGGGGGGAGACGAGCAGTACTTC,CASRGGGDEQYF
-,TRBV16,14,TRBD2,TRBJ2-3,TGTGCCAGCAGCCAGCGGGGGTCCCCGCATACGCAGTGTTTT,CASSQRGSPHTQCF
many,TRBV7-2,12,TRBD2,TRBJ2-7,TGTGCCTCGGGACTACAATCCTACGAGCAGTACTTC,CASGLQSYEQYF
few,TRBV7-2,14,-,TRBJ2-3,TGTGCCAGCTCGGCCGGGACGTCCACAGATACGCAGTATTTT,CASSAGTSTDTQYF
-,TRBV4-1,20,TRBD2,TRBJ2-2,TGCGCCAGCAGCCAAGGGGCCTGGAGTAGCGGGAGGGCCATCTTCGGGGAGCTGTTTTTT,CASSQGAWSSGRAIFGELFF
-,TRBV20-1,15,TRBD2,TRBJ2-5,TGCAGTGCTGAAGACCCTAGCGGGGCAGGCGAGACCCAGTACTTC,CSAEDPSGAGETQYF
few,TRBV14,13,-,TRBJ2-5,TGTGCCAGCAGCCAATCCCCGAAAGAGACCCAGTACTTC,CASSQSPKETQYF
many,TRBV6-5,15,TRBD2,TRBJ2-7,TGTGCCAGCAGTTCATGGATCCGGGGGGTCCACGAGCAGTACTTC,CASSSWIRGVHEQYF
few,TRBV20-1,15,-,TRBJ2-7,TGCAGTGCTAGGTTATCGACAGCTTACTACAATGAGCAGTACTTC,CSARLSTAYYNEQYF
few,TRBV7-2,15,TRBD1,TRBJ1-2,TGTGCCAGCAGCTCCCTAGGGACAGGGGGAATAGGCCACACCTTC,CASSSLGTGGIGHTF
few,TRBV7-8,16,-,TRBJ2-1,TGTGCCAGCAGCCCTCGAGATGGCAGGGCGTACAATGAGCAGTTCTTC,CASSPRDGRAYNEQFF
-,TRBV5-1,16,-,TRBJ1-2,TGCGCCAGCAGCTTGTCAGACCCAGGCCTTATGGGTGGCTACACCTTC,CASSLSDPGLMGGYTF
many,TRBV5-1,14,-,TRBJ2-5,TGCGCCAGCAGCTCTGGGATTTCACAAGAGACCCAGTACTTC,CASSSGISQETQYF
many,TRBV12-3/TRBV12-4,12,-,TRBJ2-1,TGTGCCAGCGGTAGGGGGGCGGATGAGCAGTTCTTC,CASGRGADEQFF
-,TRBV2,12,-,TRBJ2-1,TGTGCCAGCAGTTTGGACGGCATGGAGCAGTTCTTC,CASSLDGMEQFF
many,TRBV4-3,13,-,TRBJ1-5,TGCGCCAGCAGCCAAGTTTGGGGGGAGCCCCAGCATTTT,CASSQVWGEPQHF
-,TRBV5-1,15,-,TRBJ1-4,TGCGCCAGCAGCCCAACACAGGTTTTTAATGAAAAACTGTTTTTT,CASSPTQVFNEKLFF
-,TRBV10-2,15,-,TRBJ1-6,TGCGCCAGCGGCCAGGACAGCACGTATAATTCACCCCTCCACTTT,CASGQDSTYNSPLHF
-,TRBV20-1,12,-,TRBJ1-5,TGCAGTGCTAGTGTGCTAAATCAGCCCCAGCATTTT,CSASVLNQPQHF
few,TRBV5-5,14,TRBD1,TRBJ1-5,TGTGCCAGCAGCCACGGACAGGGGGCCCAGCCCCAGCATTTT,CASSHGQGAQPQHF
many,TRBV27,15,TRBD2,TRBJ2-3,TGTGCCAGCAGTTCCGCGGGGGTCGGTGAAGATACGCAGTATTTT,CASSSAGVGEDTQYF
many,TRBV7-2,13,-,TRBJ1-1,TGTGCCAGCAGCCGACAGGCGAACACTGAAGCTTTCTTT,CASSRQANTEAFF
-,TRBV27,15,TRBD1,TRBJ2-5,TGTGCCAGCAGTTCACGAGACAGGGAACGAAAGACCCAGTACTTC,CASSSRDRERKTQYF
many,TRBV4-2,14,-,TRBJ1-2,TGTGCCAGCAGCCAAGTCGGGGGGCTATATGGCTACACCTTC,CASSQVGGLYGYTF
many,TRBV7-2,14,TRBD1,TRBJ2-3,TGTGCCAGCAGCCAGGGGACAGTTGCAGATACGCAGTATTTT,CASSQGTVADTQYF
many,TRBV5-1,14,TRBD1,TRBJ2-7,TGCGCCAGCAGCCTCCGGGACAGGGGCGCCGAGCAGTACTTC,CASSLRDRGAEQYF
few,TRBV20-1,13,-,TRBJ1-4,TGCAGTGCTATGGGACGGCTTAATGAAAAACTGTTTTTT,CSAMGRLNEKLFF
few,TRBV3-1,12,-,TRBJ2-7,TGTGCCAGCAGCCAAGTAGGGAGGGAGCAGTACTTC,CASSQVGREQYF
-,TRBV4-2,17,TRBD2,TRBJ2-2,TGTGCCAGCAGCCAAGTAGCGGGGGTTGGCGGCACCGGGGAGCTGTTTTTT,CASSQVAGVGGTGELFF